This passage covers 20 T cell receptor delta chains from one sample sequenced in a study of gammadelta T cells in human blood. TCRdb called clones from the RT-PCR reads again using CATT. Among almost 300 delta-chain clones listed, 45% were seen once. The sequenced material came from non-Vgamma9Vdelta2 gamma-delta T cells from cord blood. Receptors originate from a newborn.

This clone was found a few times. With only one base between it and a far larger clone, this is likely a read error. This sample includes further DNA sequences coding for the same CDR3. This chain joins TRDV2 and TRDJ2; 13 bases agree with TRDD3. V lost 3 bases to trimming and J lost 4 bases; unmatched junction nucleotides: 7. CDR1 is GEAIGNYY and CDR2 is EKD in the germline V gene. CDR3 length: 17 residues. The CDR3 here is CACDSLLGDTGTAQLFF. The CDR3, as DNA: TGTGCCTGTGACTCTTTACTGGGGGATACGGGGACAGCACAACTCTTCTTT.

Comment on this clone: A far larger clone is a single base away, which makes a read error likely. The chain combines TRDV1 with TRDJ1; 8 bases line up with TRDD3. This CDR3 region has 20 residues. Germline-derived CDR1 and CDR2 are TSWWSYY and QGS. The J segment lost 2 bases and the V segment lost 3 bases, leaving 20 bases of the junction unmatched. CDR3 coding DNA: TGTGCTCTTGGGGAGTTCTTCCCTCGATCGATAGTGGGGGATACCGATAAACTCATCTTT. Its protein is CALGEFFPRSIVGDTDKLIF.

Turning to this clone: For this DNA, TCRdb reports the protein of a much larger clone, which diverges at residue 3, most likely from a read error; the protein presented here is translated directly from the DNA. The chain couples TRDV2 to TRDJ2, with 13 bases fitting TRDD3. V lost 8 bases and J lost 4; bases outside the gene matches: 12. There are 17 residues in the CDR3. Germline V gene sequence: CDR1 GEAIGNYY, CDR2 EKD. The CDR3 region is CAYDSLLGDTGTAQLFF. The CDR3 nucleotides read TGTGCCTATGATTCTTTACTGGGGGATACGGGGACAGCACAACTCTTCTTT.

Remarks on this clone: A far larger clone is one nucleotide away, so this likely arose from a read error. The chain combines TRDV1 with TRDJ1, with 8 bases that match TRDD3. The CDR3 is made up of 24 amino acids. The V and J ends lost 2 bases and 0 bases, in that order; junction bases with no gene match: 29. Germline CDR1 is TSWWSYY and CDR2 is QGS. The DNA for the CDR3 is TGTGCTCTTGGGGAAGGTTCCCAGCCCCGGGGGGATATATGTAAAAGGGGGGACACCGATAAACTCATCTTT. Amino acids: CALGEGSQPRGDICKRGDTDKLIF.

Comments on this clone: A read error likely explains this, since a far larger clone differs by one base. This same CDR3 is encoded by further DNA sequences in the sample. This chain uses TRDV1 with TRDJ1; D uncertain. The CDR3 is 13 residues long. V shed 1 base and J shed 8 bases, with 11 bases lying between them. The germline CDR1 and CDR2 sequences are TSWWSYY and QGS. This CDR3 is CALGERTAGKLIF. For the CDR3, the DNA is TGTGCTCTTGGGGAACGAACCGCAGGAAAACTCATCTTT.

In the case of this clone: The protein given by TCRdb reflects a much larger clone and differs at residue 20 from this DNA's translation, likely from a read error; the protein shown is the DNA's translation. The V call is TRDV3, the J call TRDJ1; the match to TRDD3 covers 12 bases. Germline V gives CDR1 TVYSNPD, CDR2 GDNSRS (reference sequence). The CDR3 has 22 amino acids. The CDR3 loop is CALAFPQPPNVLGDTNTDKFIF. The CDR3, as DNA: TGTGCCTTAGCCTTCCCTCAACCTCCAAACGTACTGGGGGATACAAACACCGATAAATTCATCTTT. The entire variable domain, with the rest obtained from reference TRDV3 and TRDJ1, is as follows: CDKVTQSSPDQTVASGSEVVLLCTYDTVYSNPDLFWYRIRPDYSFQFVFYGDNSRSEGADFTQGRFSVKHILTQKAFHLVISPVRTEDSATYYCALAFPQPPNVLGDTNTDKFIFGKGTRVTVEP.

With respect to this clone: This likely traces to a read error, being one base from a far larger clone. The gene calls are TRDV1 and TRDJ1; 8 nucleotides line up with TRDD3. The V segment lost 2 bases and the J segment 0 bases; nucleotides outside the gene matches: 29. CDR3 length: 24 residues. Germline V CDR1 and CDR2: TSWWSYY, QGS. The DNA of the CDR3 is TGTGCTCTTGGGGAAGGTTACCAGCCCCGGGGGGATATATGTAAAAAGGGGGACACCGATAAACTCATCTTT. Protein: CALGEGYQPRGDICKKGDTDKLIF.

Details on this clone: Only one base separates this from a far larger clonotype, so it likely reflects a read error. The chain carries TRDV1 and TRDJ1; 8 bases are a match to TRDD3. This CDR3 has 20 residues. CDR1 and CDR2 (germline): TSWWSYY, QGS. The V and J ends lost 3 bases and 2 bases, in that order; junction bases with no gene match: 20. The CDR3 loop reads CALGEFCPRSTVGDTDKLIF. The CDR3, as DNA: TGTGCTCTTGGGGAGTTCTGCCCTCGATCGACAGTGGGGGATACCGATAAACTCATCTTT.

This clone has more than one count but fewer than ten. The TCRdb protein, from a much larger clone, departs from this DNA's translation at residue 3, likely by read error; the protein shown derives from the DNA. The chain recombines TRDV2 with TRDJ1, with 7 bases that match TRDD3. V gave up 6 bases and J gave up 0 bases; unmatched junction bases: 9. The CDR3 loop spans 15 amino acids. Germline-derived CDR1 and CDR2 are GEAIGNYY and EKD. The CDR3 bases are TGTGCCTGTAATCCCCCGGGGGATTACACCGATAAACTCATCTTT. Translating gives CACNPPGDYTDKLIF.

This clone has a handful of counts. Since a far larger clone is one base different, this is likely a read error. Other DNA sequences in the same sample also yield this CDR3. The chain is built from TRDV2 and TRDJ2; 9 bases agree with TRDD3. Germline V CDR1 and CDR2: GEAIGNYY, EKD. The CDR3 consists of 17 residues. The V and J ends lost 4 bases and 4 bases, in that order; junction bases with no gene match: 12. CDR3 amino acids: CACDSLLGDTGTAQLFF. CDR3 DNA sequence: TGTGCCTGTGATTCTTTACTGGGGGACACGGGGACAGCACAACTCTTCTTT.

A remark on this clone: TCRdb pairs this DNA with a much larger clone's protein that differs at residue 8, likely a read error; the protein shown was translated from the DNA. J is TRDJ1 and V is TRDV1, with D uncertain. Trimming left V 2 bases short and J 1 base short, with 11 bases between. Germline CDR1 TSWWSYY, CDR2 QGS. This CDR3 is 15 amino acids long. The CDR3 here is CALGEGRESTDKLIF. Written as DNA, the CDR3 is TGTGCTCTTGGGGAAGGTCGGGAAAGCACCGATAAACTCATCTTT.

This clone showed up just a few times. For this DNA, TCRdb reports the protein of a much larger clone, which diverges at residue 8, most likely from a read error; the protein presented here is translated directly from the DNA. This chain joins TRDV2 and TRDJ2; 7 positions agree with TRDD3. Germline assignment: CDR1 GEAIGNYY and CDR2 EKD. With 4 bases clipped from V and 4 bases from J, the junction kept 14 bases outside the gene matches. The CDR3 consists of 17 residues. As DNA, the CDR3 is TGTGCCTGTGATTCTTTACTGGTGGATACGGGGACAGCACAACTCTTCTTT. Its protein is CACDSLLVDTGTAQLFF.

With regard to this clone: The protein TCRdb lists belongs to a much larger clone and differs from this DNA's translation at residue 19, which points to a read error; the protein shown is made from the DNA. V usage is TRDV3 and J usage is TRDJ1; TRDD3 aligns across 12 bases. This CDR3 is built from 22 residues. The germline V gene has CDR1 TVYSNPD and CDR2 GDNSRS (reference sequence). The CDR3 region is CALAFPQPPNVLGDTNTDNLIF. The CDR3 nucleotides read TGTGCCTTAGCCTTCCCTCAACCTCCAAACGTACTGGGGGATACAAACACCGATAACCTCATCTTT. The variable domain in full, completed from reference TRDV3 and TRDJ1, reads CDKVTQSSPDQTVASGSEVVLLCTYDTVYSNPDLFWYRIRPDYSFQFVFYGDNSRSEGADFTQGRFSVKHILTQKAFHLVISPVRTEDSATYYCALAFPQPPNVLGDTNTDNLIFGKGTRVTVEP.

In its sample, this clone was seen a few times. A far larger clone is one base from this, pointing to a likely read error. The chain has TRDV3 and TRDJ1; TRDD3 matches at 12 bases. V lost 3 bases, J lost 0 bases, and 26 bases stayed unmatched. The CDR3 covers 22 residues. Germline V gene sequence: CDR1 TVYSNPD, CDR2 GDNSRS (reference sequence). The CDR3 loop reads CALAFPHPPNVLGDTNTDKLIF. The DNA for the CDR3 is TGTGCCTTAGCCTTCCCTCACCCTCCAAACGTACTGGGGGATACAAACACCGATAAACTCATCTTT. Supplemented by reference TRDV3 and TRDJ1, the full variable domain reads CDKVTQSSPDQTVASGSEVVLLCTYDTVYSNPDLFWYRIRPDYSFQFVFYGDNSRSEGADFTQGRFSVKHILTQKAFHLVISPVRTEDSATYYCALAFPHPPNVLGDTNTDKLIFGKGTRVTVEP.

A remark on this clone: TCRdb assigns this DNA the protein of a much larger clone, which departs from its translation at residue 14; this likely reflects a read error, and the protein shown comes from translating the DNA. J is TRDJ1 and V is TRDV1; 10 nucleotides match TRDD3. Germline assignment: CDR1 TSWWSYY and CDR2 QGS. With V trimmed by 3 bases and J by 8 bases, 15 bases remained unmatched. CDR3 length: 17 amino acids. In DNA, the CDR3 is TGTGCTCTTGGGGACGGAACCCTCGGAGGGGGATACGCAAAACTCATCTTT. Its protein is CALGDGTLGGGYAKLIF.

Concerning this clone itself: TCRdb lists the protein of a much larger clone for this DNA, which differs at residue 14, so this is likely a read error; the protein given here is translated from the DNA itself. The J gene is TRDJ2, the V gene TRDV2; 13 bases line up with TRDD3. This CDR3 has 17 residues. Germline V gives CDR1 GEAIGNYY, CDR2 EKD. CDR3 protein: CACDSLLGDTGTAKLFF. CDR3 nucleotide sequence: TGTGCCTGTGATTCTTTACTGGGGGATACGGGGACAGCAAAACTCTTCTTT.

The J gene is TRDJ1, the V gene TRDV2; TRDD3 is a possible D gene (5 bases). Germline V gene data show CDR1 as GEAIGNYY and CDR2 as EKD. V was shortened by 3 bases and J by 0 bases, with 34 bases between the two germline ends. The CDR3 sequence is 22 residues long. CDR3 protein: CACDHLSREKGTLAVYTDKLIF. CDR3 coding DNA: TGTGCCTGTGACCATCTTTCCCGTGAGAAGGGGACCCTTGCCGTGTACACCGATAAACTCATCTTT.

Of note for this clone: TCRdb pairs this DNA with a much larger clone's protein that differs at residue 6, likely a read error; the protein shown was translated from the DNA. This rearrangement joins TRDV3 to TRDJ1; 9 bases are shared with TRDD3. V was clipped by 1 base and J by 0 bases; unmatched bases: 6. The CDR3 sequence is 15 residues long. Germline V gives CDR1 TVYSNPD, CDR2 GDNSRS (reference sequence). DNA of the CDR3: TGTGCCTTTAATCCCCTGGGGGATTACACCGATAAACTCATCTTT. It is translated as CAFNPLGDYTDKLIF.

In the case of this clone: TCRdb pairs this DNA with a much larger clone's protein that differs at residue 13, likely a read error; the protein shown was translated from the DNA. The chain is built from TRDV3 and TRDJ1; 7 nucleotides match TRDD3. The CDR3 extends over 15 amino acids. Germline loops: CDR1 TVYSNPD, CDR2 GDNSRS (reference sequence). The CDR3 region is CAFNPPGDYTDKPIF. DNA of the CDR3: TGTGCCTTTAATCCCCCGGGGGATTACACCGATAAACCCATCTTT.

As to this clone: TCRdb pairs this DNA with a much larger clone's protein that differs at residue 15, likely a read error; the protein shown was translated from the DNA. The rearrangement joins TRDV1 to TRDJ3; a weak D match, TRDD3 (8 bases). Germline CDR1 and CDR2: TSWWSYY and QGS. CDR3 size: 21 residues. The CDR3 coding sequence is TGTGCTCTTGGGGACCATTCCTACGTGAAGGGGATACCCTGGGAAACCCGACAGATGTTTTTC. It is translated as CALGDHSYVKGIPWETRQMFF.